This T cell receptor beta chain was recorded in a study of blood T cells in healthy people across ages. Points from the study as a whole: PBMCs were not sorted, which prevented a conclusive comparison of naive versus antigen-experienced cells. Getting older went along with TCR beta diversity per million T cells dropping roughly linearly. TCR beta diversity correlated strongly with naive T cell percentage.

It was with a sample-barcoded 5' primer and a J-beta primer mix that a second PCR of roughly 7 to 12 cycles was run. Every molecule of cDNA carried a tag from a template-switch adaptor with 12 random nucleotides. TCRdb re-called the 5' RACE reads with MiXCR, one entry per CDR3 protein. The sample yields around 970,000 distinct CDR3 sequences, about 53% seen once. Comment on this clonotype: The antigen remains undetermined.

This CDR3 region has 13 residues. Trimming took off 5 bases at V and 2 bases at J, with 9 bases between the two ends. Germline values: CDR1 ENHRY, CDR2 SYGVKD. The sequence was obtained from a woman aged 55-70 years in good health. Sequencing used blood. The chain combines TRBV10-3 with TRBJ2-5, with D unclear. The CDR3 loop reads CAISPDGQETQYF. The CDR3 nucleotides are TGTGCCATCAGTCCGGACGGACAAGAGACCCAGTACTTC.